This paragraph reports one T cell receptor beta chain. Its specificity is unknown. The listed genes are named as in mouse. These data belong to a study of tissue T cells after allogeneic stem cell transplantation. The study's findings and limits: Blood and spleen captured only part of the tissue TCR repertoire. Few T cell clones were shared across patients, but motif clusters showed tissue-specific shared signatures.

Survey-depth TCRbeta CDR3 sequencing reported V/J genes and productive frequencies. Some clones are missing from TCRdb's copy, which holds only in-frame ones; the method was immunoSEQ multiplex PCR. The sample has about 20,000 clones, around 70% seen once. This clonotype was sampled from a female BALB/c mouse in good health. The MHC haplotype recorded for the strain is H2-d. The sequenced sample was spleen.

The CDR3 bases that were read are TGTGCCAGCAGTATAGGGGGGGGCGAAAGATTATTT. Translating it yields CASSIGGGERLF. The CDR3 reads in full as CASSIGGGERLFF. This chain connects TRBV19 to TRBJ1-4; TRBD1 might be the D (5 bases). The read is 1 residue too short to cover the CDR3 end, so that end is filled in from the germline J gene. CDR1 FNHDT and CDR2 SITEND come from the germline V gene (reference sequence). V lost 0 bases, J lost 7 bases, and 7 bases lay in between. CDR3 length equals 13 residues.